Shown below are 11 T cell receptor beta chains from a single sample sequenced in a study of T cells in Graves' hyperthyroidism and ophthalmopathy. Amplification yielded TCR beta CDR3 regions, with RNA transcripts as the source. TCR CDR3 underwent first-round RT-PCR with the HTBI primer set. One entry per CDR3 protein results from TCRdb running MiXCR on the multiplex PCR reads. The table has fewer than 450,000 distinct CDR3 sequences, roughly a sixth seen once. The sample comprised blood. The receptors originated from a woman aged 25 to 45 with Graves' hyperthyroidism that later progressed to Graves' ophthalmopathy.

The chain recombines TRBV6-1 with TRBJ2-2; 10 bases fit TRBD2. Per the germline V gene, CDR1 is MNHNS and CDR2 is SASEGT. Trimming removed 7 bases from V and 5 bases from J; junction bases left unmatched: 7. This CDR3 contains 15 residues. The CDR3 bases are TGTGCCAGCACTGTAGCGGGAGGAGTAACCGGGGAGCTGTTTTTT. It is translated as CASTVAGGVTGELFF.

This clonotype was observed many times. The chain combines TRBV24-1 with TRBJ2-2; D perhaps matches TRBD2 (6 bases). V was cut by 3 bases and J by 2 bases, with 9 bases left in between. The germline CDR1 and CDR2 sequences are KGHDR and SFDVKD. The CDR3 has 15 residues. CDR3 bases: TGTGCCACCAGTGATACGGGAGTAAACACCGGGGAGCTGTTTTTT. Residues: CATSDTGVNTGELFF.

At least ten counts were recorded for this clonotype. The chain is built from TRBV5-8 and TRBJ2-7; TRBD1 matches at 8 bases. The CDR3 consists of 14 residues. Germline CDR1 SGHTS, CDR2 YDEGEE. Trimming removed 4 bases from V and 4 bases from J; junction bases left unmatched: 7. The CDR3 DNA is TGTGCCAGCAGCCCTCGGACAGGGTGGTACGAGCAGTACTTC. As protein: CASSPRTGWYEQYF.

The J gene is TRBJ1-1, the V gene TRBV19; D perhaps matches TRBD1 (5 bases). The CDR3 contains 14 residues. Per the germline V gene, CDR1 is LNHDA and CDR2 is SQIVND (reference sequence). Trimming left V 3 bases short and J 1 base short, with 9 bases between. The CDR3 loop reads CASSMARANTEAFF. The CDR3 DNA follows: TGTGCCAGTAGTATGGCCAGGGCGAACACTGAAGCTTTCTTT.

As DNA, the CDR3 is TGCGCCAGCAGTCTGGGACAGATGGGGACAGATACGCAGTATTTT. Amino acids: CASSLGQMGTDTQYF. The chain couples TRBV4-1 to TRBJ2-3; TRBD1 aligns across 7 bases. Germline V gives CDR1 MGHRA, CDR2 YSYEKL. Trimming removed 6 bases from V and 3 bases from J; junction bases left unmatched: 9. This CDR3 spans 15 amino acids.

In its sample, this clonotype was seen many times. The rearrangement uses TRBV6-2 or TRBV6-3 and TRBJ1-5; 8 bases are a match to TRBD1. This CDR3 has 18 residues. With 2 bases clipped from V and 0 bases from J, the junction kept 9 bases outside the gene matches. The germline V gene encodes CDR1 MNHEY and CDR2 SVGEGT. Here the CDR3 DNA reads TGTGCCAGCAGTTACCAAGCCGGACAGGGCTATAGCAATCAGCCCCAGCATTTT. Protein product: CASSYQAGQGYSNQPQHF.

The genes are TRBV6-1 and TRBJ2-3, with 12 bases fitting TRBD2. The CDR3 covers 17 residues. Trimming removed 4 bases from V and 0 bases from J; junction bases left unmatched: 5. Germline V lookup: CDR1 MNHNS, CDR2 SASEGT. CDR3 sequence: CASSGLAGDSSTDTQYF. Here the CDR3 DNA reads TGTGCCAGCAGTGGACTAGCGGGGGACTCTAGCACAGATACGCAGTATTTT.

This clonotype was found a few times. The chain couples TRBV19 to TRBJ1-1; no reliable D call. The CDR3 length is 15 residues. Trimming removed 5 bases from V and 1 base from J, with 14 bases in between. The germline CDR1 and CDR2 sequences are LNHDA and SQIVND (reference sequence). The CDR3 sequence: CASSPWLGSNTEAFF. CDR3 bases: TGTGCCAGTAGTCCCTGGTTGGGGTCGAACACTGAAGCTTTCTTT.

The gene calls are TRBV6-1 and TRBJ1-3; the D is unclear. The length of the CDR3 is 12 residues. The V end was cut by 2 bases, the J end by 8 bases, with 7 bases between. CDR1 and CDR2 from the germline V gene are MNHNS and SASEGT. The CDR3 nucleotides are TGTGCCAGCAGTGAATTTATATACACCATATATTTT. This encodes CASSEFIYTIYF.

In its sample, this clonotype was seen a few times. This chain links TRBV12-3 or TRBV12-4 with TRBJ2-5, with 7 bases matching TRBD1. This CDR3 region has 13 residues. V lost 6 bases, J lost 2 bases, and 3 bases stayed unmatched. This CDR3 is CASRRQGQETQYF. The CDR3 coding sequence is TGTGCCAGCAGACGACAGGGACAAGAGACCCAGTACTTC.

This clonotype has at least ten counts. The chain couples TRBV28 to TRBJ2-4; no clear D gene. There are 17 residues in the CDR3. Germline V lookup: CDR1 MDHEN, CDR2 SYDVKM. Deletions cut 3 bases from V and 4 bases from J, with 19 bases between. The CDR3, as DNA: TGTGCCAGCAGTTTTCGATGGTCCTTAGTGGAGAAAAACATTCAGTACTTC. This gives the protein CASSFRWSLVEKNIQYF.